A single sample is the source of the 22 T cell receptor beta chains below, sequenced in a study of T-cell reconstitution after alpha-beta-depleted transplantation in children. The authors prepared the TCRbeta library with unique molecular identifiers. TCRdb re-called the PCR reads through MiXCR, storing one row per CDR3 protein. The sample carries over 200,000 distinct CDR3 sequences, approximately 10% recorded once. The sample in question was PBMCs, obtained before TCRalphabeta/CD19-depleted stem cell transplant. Receptors were obtained from a child younger than two with acute myeloid leukemia, due to receive a stem cell transplant.

The table lists this clonotype with a few counts. The J gene is TRBJ1-6, the V gene TRBV12-3 or TRBV12-4; a possible D gene is TRBD1 (6 bases). The CDR3 extends over 12 amino acids. V was shortened by 6 bases and J by 17 bases, with 17 bases between the two germline ends. CDR3 residues: CASSPTTGPIHF. CDR3 DNA sequence: TGTGCCAGCAGCCCAACGACAGGTCCGATCCACTTT.

Comment on this clonotype: This may be a read error, as it is one base from a much larger clone. This chain joins TRBV12-3 or TRBV12-4 and TRBJ1-4; D not certain. Trimming removed 9 bases from V and 11 bases from J, with 19 bases in between. This CDR3 is built from 13 residues. CDR3 sequence reads: CARSPYSAWKLFF. CDR3 in DNA: TGTGCCAGAAGTCCCTACAGCGCCTGGAAACTGTTTTTT.

This sequence joins TRBV2 and TRBJ2-1, with 8 positions matching TRBD2. This CDR3 spans 14 amino acids. With V trimmed by 7 bases and J by 4 bases, 6 bases remained unmatched. Germline V gene sequence: CDR1 SNHLY, CDR2 FYNNEI. The CDR3 here is CASTGVAGYNEQFF. Written as DNA, the CDR3 is TGTGCCAGCACCGGGGTAGCGGGGTACAATGAGCAGTTCTTC.

In its sample, this clonotype was seen a few times. This chain joins TRBV11-2 and TRBJ1-6; D might be TRBD1 (6 bases). Trimming left V 4 bases short and J 4 bases short, with 14 bases between. Germline values: CDR1 SGHAT, CDR2 FQNNGV. CDR3 length equals 16 residues. The CDR3 region is CASSSQTGNYNSPLHF. The CDR3 DNA reads as TGTGCCAGCAGCTCCCAGACAGGAAATTATAATTCACCCCTCCACTTT. The full variable domain, completed using reference TRBV11-2 and TRBJ1-6, is EAGVAQSPRYKIIEKRQSVAFWCNPISGHATLYWYQQILGQGPKLLIQFQNNGVVDDSQLPKDRFSAERLKGVDSTLKIQPAKLEDSAVYLCASSSQTGNYNSPLHFGNGTRLTVT.

At least ten counts were recorded for this clonotype. The rearrangement links TRBV15 to TRBJ2-7, with 10 bases identical to TRBD2. Germline loops: CDR1 LNHNV, CDR2 YYDKDF (reference sequence). This CDR3 is built from 17 residues. J gave up 4 bases and V 3 bases, and 12 bases lay outside the gene matches. The CDR3 region has the DNA TGTGCCACCAGCAGTTGGGACGTAGCGGGAGGTAATTACGAGCAGTACTTC. It specifies CATSSWDVAGGNYEQYF.

This clonotype was seen more than once but under ten times. A much larger clone differs from this one at a single base, so this may be a read error. This chain links TRBV5-1 with TRBJ2-7; 11 bases agree with TRBD1. This CDR3 region has 16 residues. From germline, CDR1 is SGHRS and CDR2 YFSETQ. The CDR3 here is CPSSSSPGTGGYEQYF. DNA of the CDR3: TGCCCCAGCAGCTCGTCCCCCGGGACAGGGGGCTACGAGCAGTACTTC. The variable domain in full, completed from reference TRBV5-1 and TRBJ2-7, reads KAGVTQTPRYLIKTRGQQVTLSCSPISGHRSVSWYQQTPGQGLQFLFEYFSETQRNKGNFPGRFSGRQFSNSRSEMNVSTLELGDSALYLCPSSSSPGTGGYEQYFGPGTRLTVT.

In its sample, this clonotype was seen many times. V is TRBV6-2 or TRBV6-3 and J is TRBJ2-7; TRBD2 matches at 7 bases. The J segment lost 2 bases and the V segment lost 6 bases, leaving 10 bases of the junction unmatched. In germline, CDR1 is MNHEY, CDR2 SVGEGT. CDR3 size: 15 residues. The CDR3 protein is CASRVARGLTYEQYF. The CDR3 DNA reads TGTGCCAGCAGAGTAGCGCGGGGACTAACCTACGAGCAGTACTTC.

This clonotype has at least ten counts. This chain uses TRBV7-8 with TRBJ1-5; no reliable D call. The CDR3 runs 13 residues. Trimming stripped 2 bases from V and 3 bases from J, with 5 bases between. CDR1 and CDR2 from the germline V gene are SGHVS and FQNEAQ. This CDR3 reads CASSLTVNQPQHF. CDR3 in DNA: TGTGCCAGCAGCTTAACAGTCAATCAGCCCCAGCATTTT. Looking up the rest from reference TRBV7-8 and TRBJ1-5 gives the full variable domain: GAGVSQSPRYKVAKRGQDVALRCDPISGHVSLFWYQQALGQGPEFLTYFQNEAQLDKSGLPSDRFFAERPEGSVSTLKIQRTQQEDSAVYLCASSLTVNQPQHFGDGTRLSIL.

This clonotype was counted at least ten times. V usage is TRBV12-3 or TRBV12-4 and J usage is TRBJ2-3; the match to TRBD1 covers 7 bases. This CDR3 is built from 13 residues. V gave up 6 bases and J gave up 2 bases; unmatched junction bases: 2. Here the CDR3 DNA reads TGTGCCAGCAGGGGACAGAACACAGATACGCAGTATTTT. Its translation is CASRGQNTDTQYF.

This sequence joins TRBV7-8 and TRBJ1-2; D is undetermined. This CDR3 spans 14 amino acids. V was pared by 7 bases and J by 7 bases, with 19 bases between. The germline V gene has CDR1 SGHVS and CDR2 FQNEAQ. CDR3 sequence: CASNPELGSGGYTF. The CDR3 nucleotides are TGTGCCAGCAACCCCGAATTGGGGAGTGGTGGCTACACCTTC.

Remarks on this clonotype: A much more abundant neighbour one base away suggests this may be a read error. This chain connects TRBV6-1 to TRBJ2-5; tentative D call: TRBD1 (6 bases). This CDR3 contains 14 residues. Per the germline V gene, CDR1 is MNHNS and CDR2 is SASEGT. V lost 6 bases and J 1 base, leaving 12 bases between the germline ends. In DNA, the CDR3 is TGTGCCAGCAGCCACCGGACAGTCCAAGAGACCCAGTACTTC. Translated, it gives CASSHRTVQETQYF.

A few counts support this clonotype. This rearrangement joins TRBV7-9 to TRBJ2-5, with 9 nucleotides matching TRBD2. CDR1 and CDR2 from the germline V gene are SEHNR and FQNEAQ (reference sequence). With 5 bases clipped from V and 4 bases from J, the junction kept 11 bases outside the gene matches. The CDR3 is made up of 16 amino acids. CDR3 DNA sequence: TGTGCCAGCAGCCGCCAAGCGGGAGGAGGTGGAGAGACCCAGTACTTC. Translating gives CASSRQAGGGGETQYF. The entire variable domain, with the rest obtained from reference TRBV7-9 and TRBJ2-5, is as follows: DTGVSQNPRHKITKRGQNVTFRCDPISEHNRLYWYRQTLGQGPEFLTYFQNEAQLEKSRLLSDRFSAERPKGSFSTLEIQRTEQGDSAMYLCASSRQAGGGGETQYFGPGTRLLVL.

The rearrangement joins TRBV7-3 to TRBJ2-7; D ambiguous. Trimming pared 6 bases from V and 6 bases from J, leaving 12 bases between. Germline CDR1 SGHTA, CDR2 FQGTGA. CDR3 length equals 12 residues. The CDR3 nucleotides read TGTGCCAGCAGACCCAGGCTGGTCGAGCAGTACTTC. Amino acids: CASRPRLVEQYF. Filled out from reference TRBV7-3 and TRBJ2-7, the complete variable domain reads GAGVSQTPSNKVTEKGKYVELRCDPISGHTALYWYRQSLGQGPEFLIYFQGTGAADDSGLPNDRFFAVRPEGSVSTLKIQRTERGDSAVYLCASRPRLVEQYFGPGTRLTVT.

Many counts were recorded for this clonotype. V and J are TRBV9 and TRBJ2-7, with TRBD1 as a possible D gene (6 bases). The CDR3 covers 12 residues. V shed 7 bases and J shed 2 bases, with 10 bases lying between them. CDR1 and CDR2 (germline): SGDLS, YYNGEE. The CDR3 sequence: CASGQNPYEQYF. The CDR3 nucleotides are TGTGCCAGCGGACAGAATCCCTACGAGCAGTACTTC.

Concerning this clonotype: A read error may produce the germline difference seen at one junction end. The chain couples TRBV5-1 to TRBJ1-5; D is unclear. The germline V gene has CDR1 SGHRS and CDR2 YFSETQ. CDR3 length: 16 amino acids. CDR3: CANSLQALGNNQPQHF. The CDR3 DNA sequence: TGCGCCAACAGCTTGCAGGCCCTGGGAAACAATCAGCCCCAGCATTTT.

This clonotype was counted a few times. J is TRBJ1-5 and V is TRBV4-2; D is unclear. There are 15 residues in the CDR3. Germline values: CDR1 LGHNA, CDR2 YNFKEQ. Between the trimmed V and J ends, which lost 1 base and 7 bases, there was a span of 14 bases. The chain's CDR3 is CASSQAGDLRQPQHF. CDR3 in DNA: TGTGCCAGCAGCCAAGCCGGGGATTTGCGGCAGCCCCAGCATTTT.

This clonotype was observed at least ten times. The genes are TRBV7-9 and TRBJ1-2, with unresolved D. Per the germline V gene, CDR1 is SEHNR and CDR2 is FQNEAQ (reference sequence). Trimming removed 8 bases at V and 5 bases at J, with 18 bases between. The CDR3 is made up of 14 amino acids. The CDR3 DNA is TGTGCCAGCTCCCCCAAGCCCCCCCTTTATGGCTACACCTTC. The encoded protein is CASSPKPPLYGYTF.

A single count supports this clonotype. This may be a read error: a much more frequent sequence differs by one nucleotide. This rearrangement joins TRBV20-1 to TRBJ2-5; maybe TRBD2 (6 bases). Germline loops: CDR1 DFQATT, CDR2 SNEGSKA (reference sequence). The CDR3 extends over 13 amino acids. CDR3 in amino acids: CSARAGVQETHYF. Here the CDR3 DNA reads TGCAGTGCTAGAGCGGGAGTCCAAGAGACCCATTACTTC.

Notes on this clonotype: A read error is possible here, since a much larger clone lies one base away. CDR3 sequence (DNA): TGTGCCAGCAGCTTCCCAAGACTAGCGGGAGAGCAGTCCTTC. Translated: CASSFPRLAGEQSF. This rearrangement joins TRBV7-9 to TRBJ2-1; 12 bases align to TRBD2. CDR3 length: 14 residues. Germline CDR1 and CDR2: SEHNR and FQNEAQ (reference sequence).

The genes are TRBV5-6 and TRBJ2-4; D gene uncertain. CDR1 and CDR2 from the germline V gene are SGHDT and YYEEEE. Trimming stripped 4 bases from V and 7 bases from J, with 18 bases between. The CDR3 runs 15 residues. CDR3 residues: CASSPGLLRRNIQYF. CDR3 bases: TGTGCCAGCAGCCCCGGGCTCCTCCGACGGAACATTCAGTACTTC.

This clonotype was counted ten times or more. This chain joins TRBV5-1 and TRBJ2-7; the match to TRBD1 covers 7 bases. The CDR3 totals 12 residues. Germline V gives CDR1 SGHRS, CDR2 YFSETQ. With V trimmed by 7 bases and J by 7 bases, 8 bases remained unmatched. CDR3 protein: CASQGQVGEQYF. The DNA of the CDR3 is TGCGCCAGCCAAGGACAGGTTGGGGAGCAGTACTTC.

This clonotype was seen many times. The chain recombines TRBV29-1 with TRBJ1-2; 9 bases fit TRBD1. Germline-derived CDR1 and CDR2 are SQVTM and ANQGSEA. Trimming cost V 3 bases and J 5 bases; bases outside gene matches: 7. There are 14 residues in the CDR3. DNA of the CDR3: TGCAGCGTTGATCTCGACAGGGGGAGATATGGCTACACCTTC. It translates to CSVDLDRGRYGYTF. Combining the CDR3 with reference TRBV29-1 and TRBJ1-2 gives the whole variable domain SAVISQKPSRDICQRGTSLTIQCQVDSQVTMMFWYRQQPGQSLTLIATANQGSEATYESGFVIDKFPISRPNLTFSTLTVSNMSPEDSSIYLCSVDLDRGRYGYTFGSGTRLTVV.